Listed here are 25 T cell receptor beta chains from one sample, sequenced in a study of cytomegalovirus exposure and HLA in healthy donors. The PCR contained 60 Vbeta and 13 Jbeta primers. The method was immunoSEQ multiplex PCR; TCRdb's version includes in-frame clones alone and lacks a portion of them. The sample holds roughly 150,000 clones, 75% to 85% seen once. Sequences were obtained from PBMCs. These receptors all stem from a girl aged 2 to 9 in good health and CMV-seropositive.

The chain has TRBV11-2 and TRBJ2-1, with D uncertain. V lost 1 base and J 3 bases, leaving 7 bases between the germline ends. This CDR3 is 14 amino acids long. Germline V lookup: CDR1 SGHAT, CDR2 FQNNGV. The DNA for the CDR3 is TGTGCCAGCAGCTTAGTCACTGGCTACAATGAGCAGTTCTTC. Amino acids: CASSLVTGYNEQFF.

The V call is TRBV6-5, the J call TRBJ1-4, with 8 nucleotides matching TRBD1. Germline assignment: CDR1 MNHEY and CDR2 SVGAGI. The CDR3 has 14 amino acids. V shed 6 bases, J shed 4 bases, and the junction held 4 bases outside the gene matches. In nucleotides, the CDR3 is TGTGCCAGCAGGCAGGGGGCCAATAATGAAAAACTGTTTTTT. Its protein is CASRQGANNEKLFF.

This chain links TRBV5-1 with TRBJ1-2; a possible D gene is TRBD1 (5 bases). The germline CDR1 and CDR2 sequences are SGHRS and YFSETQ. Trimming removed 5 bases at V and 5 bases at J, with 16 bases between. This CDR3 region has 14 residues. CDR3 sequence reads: CASSMGGVGYGYTF. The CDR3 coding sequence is TGCGCCAGCAGTATGGGGGGAGTAGGTTATGGCTACACCTTC.

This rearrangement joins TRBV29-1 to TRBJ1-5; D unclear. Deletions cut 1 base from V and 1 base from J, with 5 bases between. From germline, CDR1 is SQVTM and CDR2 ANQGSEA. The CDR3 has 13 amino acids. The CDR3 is CSVEVGSNQPQHF. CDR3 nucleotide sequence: TGCAGCGTTGAAGTTGGCAGCAATCAGCCCCAGCATTTT. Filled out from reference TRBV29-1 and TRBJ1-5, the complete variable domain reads SAVISQKPSRDICQRGTSLTIQCQVDSQVTMMFWYRQQPGQSLTLIATANQGSEATYESGFVIDKFPISRPNLTFSTLTVSNMSPEDSSIYLCSVEVGSNQPQHFGDGTRLSIL.

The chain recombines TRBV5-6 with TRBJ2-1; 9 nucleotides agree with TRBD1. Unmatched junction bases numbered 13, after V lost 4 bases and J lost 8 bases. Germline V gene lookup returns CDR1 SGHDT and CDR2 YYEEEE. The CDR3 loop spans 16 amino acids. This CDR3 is CASSPLGGQGNDEQFF. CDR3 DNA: TGTGCCAGCAGCCCCCTGGGGGGACAGGGTAACGATGAGCAGTTCTTC.

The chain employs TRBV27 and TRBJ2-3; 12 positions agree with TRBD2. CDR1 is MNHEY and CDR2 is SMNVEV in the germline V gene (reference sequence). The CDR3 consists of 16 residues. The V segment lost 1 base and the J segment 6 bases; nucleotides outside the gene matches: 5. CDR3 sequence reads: CASSLFLGTSGDTQYF. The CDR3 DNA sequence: TGTGCCAGCAGTTTATTCCTCGGGACTAGCGGGGATACGCAGTATTTT.

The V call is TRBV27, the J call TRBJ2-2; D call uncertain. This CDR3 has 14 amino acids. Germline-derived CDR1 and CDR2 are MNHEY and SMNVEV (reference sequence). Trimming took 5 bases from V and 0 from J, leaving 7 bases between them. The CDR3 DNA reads TGTGCCAGCAGTCCGTCCCCGAACACCGGGGAGCTGTTTTTT. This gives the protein CASSPSPNTGELFF.

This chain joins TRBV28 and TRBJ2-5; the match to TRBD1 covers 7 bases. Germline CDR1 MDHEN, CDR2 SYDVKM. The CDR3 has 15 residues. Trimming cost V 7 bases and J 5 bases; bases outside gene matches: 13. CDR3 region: CASKAGTVVLETQYF. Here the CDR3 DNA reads TGTGCCAGCAAAGCCGGGACAGTGGTCCTCGAGACCCAGTACTTC.

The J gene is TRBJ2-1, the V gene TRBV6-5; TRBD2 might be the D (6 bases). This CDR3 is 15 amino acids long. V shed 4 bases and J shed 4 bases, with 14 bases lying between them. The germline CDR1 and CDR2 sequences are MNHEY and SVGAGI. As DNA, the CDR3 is TGTGCCAGCAGTTCCCTTGCGCGGGGTTACAATGAGCAGTTCTTC. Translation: CASSSLARGYNEQFF.

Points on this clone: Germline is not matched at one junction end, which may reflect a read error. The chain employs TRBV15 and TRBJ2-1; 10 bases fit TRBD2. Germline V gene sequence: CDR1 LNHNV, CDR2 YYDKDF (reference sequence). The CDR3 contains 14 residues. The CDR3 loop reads CATSRASGRGGLVF. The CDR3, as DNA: TGTGCCACCAGCAGAGCCAGCGGGAGGGGGGGGTTGGTCTTC.

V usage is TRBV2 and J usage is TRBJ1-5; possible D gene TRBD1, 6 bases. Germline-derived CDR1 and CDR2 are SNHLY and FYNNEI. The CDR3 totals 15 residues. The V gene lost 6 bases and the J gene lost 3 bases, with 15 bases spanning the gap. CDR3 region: CASSGGDIYNQPQHF. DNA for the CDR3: TGTGCCAGCAGCGGGGGGGACATCTACAATCAGCCCCAGCATTTT.

As DNA, the CDR3 is TGTGCCAGCAGTGCCAGCGGGAGGCTCTACAATGAGCAGTTCTTC. It yields the protein CASSASGRLYNEQFF. The chain carries TRBV2 and TRBJ2-1, with 9 bases identical to TRBD2. The germline CDR1 and CDR2 sequences are SNHLY and FYNNEI. J was trimmed by 3 bases and V by 4 bases; bases with no gene match: 4. CDR3 length: 15 residues.

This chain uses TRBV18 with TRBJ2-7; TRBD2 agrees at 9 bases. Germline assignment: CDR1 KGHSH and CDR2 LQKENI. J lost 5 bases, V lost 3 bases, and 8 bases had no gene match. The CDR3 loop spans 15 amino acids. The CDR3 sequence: CASSPRGAGGDEQYF. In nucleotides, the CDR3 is TGTGCCAGCTCACCGCGAGGAGCGGGAGGAGACGAGCAGTACTTC.

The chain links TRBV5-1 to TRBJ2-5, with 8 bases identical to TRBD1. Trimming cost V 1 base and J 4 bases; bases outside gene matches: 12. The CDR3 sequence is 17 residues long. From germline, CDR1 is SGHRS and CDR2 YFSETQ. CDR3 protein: CASSLYPAGQGTETQYF. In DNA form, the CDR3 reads TGCGCCAGCAGCTTGTACCCAGCCGGACAGGGCACAGAGACCCAGTACTTC.

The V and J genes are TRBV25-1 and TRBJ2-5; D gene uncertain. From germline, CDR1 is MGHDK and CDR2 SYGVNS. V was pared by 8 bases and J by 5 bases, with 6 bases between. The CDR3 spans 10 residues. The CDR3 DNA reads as TGTGCCAGCGCTCGGGAGACCCAGTACTTC. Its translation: CASARETQYF.

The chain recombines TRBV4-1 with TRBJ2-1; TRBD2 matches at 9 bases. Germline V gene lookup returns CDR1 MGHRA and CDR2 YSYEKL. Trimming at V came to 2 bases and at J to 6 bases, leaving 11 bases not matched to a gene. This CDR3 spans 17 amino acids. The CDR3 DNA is TGCGCCAGCAGCCAACCTCGACTAGCGGCTGAGAGCAATGAGCAGTTCTTC. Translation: CASSQPRLAAESNEQFF.

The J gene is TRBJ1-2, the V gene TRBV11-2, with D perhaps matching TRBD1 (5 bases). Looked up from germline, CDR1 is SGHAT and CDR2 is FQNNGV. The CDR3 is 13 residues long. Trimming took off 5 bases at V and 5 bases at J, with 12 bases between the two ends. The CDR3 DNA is TGTGCCAGCAGCGAAGACAGACTTTATGGCTACACCTTC. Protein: CASSEDRLYGYTF. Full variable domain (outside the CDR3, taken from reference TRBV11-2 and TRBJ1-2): EAGVAQSPRYKIIEKRQSVAFWCNPISGHATLYWYQQILGQGPKLLIQFQNNGVVDDSQLPKDRFSAERLKGVDSTLKIQPAKLEDSAVYLCASSEDRLYGYTFGSGTRLTVV.

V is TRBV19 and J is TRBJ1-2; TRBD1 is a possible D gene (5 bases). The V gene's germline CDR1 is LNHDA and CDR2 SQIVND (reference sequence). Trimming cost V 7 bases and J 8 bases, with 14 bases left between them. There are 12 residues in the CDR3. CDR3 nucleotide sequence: TGTGCCAGTAAAAGGGGCTTTGGCGGCTACACCTTC. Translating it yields CASKRGFGGYTF. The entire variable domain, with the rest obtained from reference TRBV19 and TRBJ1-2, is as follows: DGGITQSPKYLFRKEGQNVTLSCEQNLNHDAMYWYRQDPGQGLRLIYYSQIVNDFQKGDIAEGYSVSREKKESFPLTVTSAQKNPTAFYLCASKRGFGGYTFGSGTRLTVV.

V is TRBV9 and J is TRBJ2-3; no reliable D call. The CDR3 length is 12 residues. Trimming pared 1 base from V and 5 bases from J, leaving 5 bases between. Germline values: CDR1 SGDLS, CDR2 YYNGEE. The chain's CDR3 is CASSVSQDTQYF. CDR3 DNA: TGTGCCAGCAGCGTATCCCAAGATACGCAGTATTTT.

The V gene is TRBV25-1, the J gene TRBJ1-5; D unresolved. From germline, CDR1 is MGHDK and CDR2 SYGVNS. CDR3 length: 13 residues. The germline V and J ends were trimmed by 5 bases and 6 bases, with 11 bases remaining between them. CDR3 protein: CASSFGGSQPQHF. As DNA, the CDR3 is TGTGCCAGCAGTTTCGGAGGGAGTCAGCCCCAGCATTTT.

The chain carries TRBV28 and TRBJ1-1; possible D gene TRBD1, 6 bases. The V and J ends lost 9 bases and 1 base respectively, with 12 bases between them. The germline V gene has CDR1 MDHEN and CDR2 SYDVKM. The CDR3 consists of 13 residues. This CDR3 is CASGRGANTEAFF. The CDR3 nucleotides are TGTGCCAGTGGGCGGGGGGCGAACACTGAAGCTTTCTTT.

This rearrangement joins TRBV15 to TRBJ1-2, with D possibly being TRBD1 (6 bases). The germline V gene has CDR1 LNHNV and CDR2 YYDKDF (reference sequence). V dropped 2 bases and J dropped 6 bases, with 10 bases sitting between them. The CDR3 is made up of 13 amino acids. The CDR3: CATSRYTGNGYTF. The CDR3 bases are TGTGCCACCAGCAGATACACAGGGAATGGCTACACCTTC.

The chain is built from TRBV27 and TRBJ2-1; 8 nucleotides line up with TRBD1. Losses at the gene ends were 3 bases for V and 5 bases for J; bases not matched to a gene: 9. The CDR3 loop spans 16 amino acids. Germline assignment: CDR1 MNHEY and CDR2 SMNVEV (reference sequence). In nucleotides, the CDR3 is TGTGCCAGCAGTTTCCTTCAGGGGGCTGGGGACAATGAGCAGTTCTTC. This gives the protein CASSFLQGAGDNEQFF.

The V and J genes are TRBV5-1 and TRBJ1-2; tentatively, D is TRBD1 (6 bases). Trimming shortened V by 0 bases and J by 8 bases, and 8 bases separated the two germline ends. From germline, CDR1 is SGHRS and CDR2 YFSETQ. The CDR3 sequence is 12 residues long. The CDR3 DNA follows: TGCGCCAGCAGCTTGGCAGGGGACGGCTACACCTTC. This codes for CASSLAGDGYTF. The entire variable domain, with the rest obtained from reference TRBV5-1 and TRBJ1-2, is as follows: KAGVTQTPRYLIKTRGQQVTLSCSPISGHRSVSWYQQTPGQGLQFLFEYFSETQRNKGNFPGRFSGRQFSNSRSEMNVSTLELGDSALYLCASSLAGDGYTFGSGTRLTVV.

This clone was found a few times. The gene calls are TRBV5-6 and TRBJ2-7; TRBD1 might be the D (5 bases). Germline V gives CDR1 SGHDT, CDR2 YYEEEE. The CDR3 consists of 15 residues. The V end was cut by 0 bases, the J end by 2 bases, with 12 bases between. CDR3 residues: CASSLERRTTYEQYF. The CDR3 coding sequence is TGTGCCAGCAGCTTGGAGCGAAGGACAACCTACGAGCAGTACTTC.